Following are 23 T cell receptor beta chains from one sample sequenced in a study of OX40 agonist ivuxolimab in advanced cancers. Method: immunoSEQ multiplex PCR; TCRdb's copy keeps in-frame clones and lacks some. The sample consists of 55,000 to 65,000 clones, more than 85% of them appearing once. This sample comprised CD4+ or CD8+ T cells sorted from blood, obtained in a trial of the OX40 agonist ivuxolimab. Receptors originate from an adult with an advanced solid tumor such as melanoma, head and neck, liver or kidney cancer.

The chain joins TRBV28 to TRBJ2-2; D possibly corresponds to TRBD2 (7 bases). The germline V gene has CDR1 MDHEN and CDR2 SYDVKM. The CDR3 extends over 15 amino acids. V was clipped by 3 bases and J by 3 bases, with 11 bases between them. The CDR3 DNA follows: TGTGCCAGCAGTTTCGGGGGGCGTCACACCGGGGAGCTGTTTTTT. This translates into CASSFGGRHTGELFF.

V gene TRBV28 combines with J gene TRBJ2-7; the D gene is possibly TRBD2 (6 bases). Germline assignment: CDR1 MDHEN and CDR2 SYDVKM. V was shortened by 9 bases and J by 2 bases, with 17 bases between the two germline ends. This CDR3 has 14 residues. The CDR3 bases are TGTGCCAGTCAGCGGGCGGGACGGACCTACGAGCAGTACTTC. Translation: CASQRAGRTYEQYF.

The V gene is TRBV29-1, the J gene TRBJ2-5; 10 positions match TRBD2. Losses at the gene ends were 2 bases for V and 6 bases for J; bases not matched to a gene: 3. The CDR3 contains 13 residues. Germline assignment: CDR1 SQVTM and CDR2 ANQGSEA. The CDR3 region is CSVEPSGGKTQYF. CDR3 coding DNA: TGCAGCGTTGAACCTAGCGGGGGCAAGACCCAGTACTTC.

The genes are TRBV28 and TRBJ1-2; D remains unclear. The V end was cut by 3 bases, the J end by 0 bases, with 26 bases between. Germline-derived CDR1 and CDR2 are MDHEN and SYDVKM. This CDR3 has 20 residues. CDR3 DNA sequence: TGTGCCAGCAGTTTCCCCGTGACAAAACCAGCTAGCGGGACTAACTATGGCTACACCTTC. Translating it yields CASSFPVTKPASGTNYGYTF.

The chain carries TRBV7-3 and TRBJ2-5; the match to TRBD2 covers 14 bases. V trimming: 4 bases; J trimming: 4 bases; junction bases outside the gene matches: 2. This CDR3 spans 15 amino acids. The germline gives CDR1 SGHTA, CDR2 FQGTGA. The CDR3 sequence is CASSSGLAGVETQYF. In DNA, the CDR3 is TGTGCCAGCAGCTCGGGACTAGCGGGAGTAGAGACCCAGTACTTC. Full variable domain (missing parts from reference TRBV7-3 and TRBJ2-5): GAGVSQTPSNKVTEKGKYVELRCDPISGHTALYWYRQSLGQGPEFLIYFQGTGAADDSGLPNDRFFAVRPEGSVSTLKIQRTERGDSAVYLCASSSGLAGVETQYFGPGTRLLVL.

The chain couples TRBV7-2 to TRBJ1-5; TRBD1 is a possible D gene (5 bases). There are 14 residues in the CDR3. V was cut by 5 bases and J by 5 bases, with 13 bases left in between. Germline V gene data show CDR1 as SGHTA and CDR2 as FQGNSA. CDR3 residues: CASSPRVGDQPQHF. The DNA of the CDR3 is TGTGCCAGCAGCCCCAGGGTAGGTGATCAGCCCCAGCATTTT.

This clone was seen only once. The chain links TRBV5-1 to TRBJ2-2, with TRBD2 identical over 9 bases. The CDR3 runs 17 residues. CDR1 SGHRS and CDR2 YFSETQ come from the germline V gene. With V trimmed by 1 base and J by 3 bases, 7 bases remained unmatched. The CDR3 bases are TGCGCCAGCAGCTTGCGACTAGCGGAGTGGGACACCGGGGAGCTGTTTTTT. This sequence encodes CASSLRLAEWDTGELFF. The full variable domain, its missing parts supplied by reference TRBV5-1 and TRBJ2-2, is KAGVTQTPRYLIKTRGQQVTLSCSPISGHRSVSWYQQTPGQGLQFLFEYFSETQRNKGNFPGRFSGRQFSNSRSEMNVSTLELGDSALYLCASSLRLAEWDTGELFFGEGSRLTVL.

The chain combines TRBV11-3 with TRBJ2-3, with D possibly called TRBD1 or TRBD2 (5 bases each). CDR1 is SGHNT and CDR2 is YENEEA in the germline V gene. CDR3 length: 15 residues. Deletions cut 4 bases from V and 5 bases from J, with 16 bases between. The CDR3 DNA reads TGTGCCAGCAGCTCGGGACGGGCAGGAGGAGATACGCAGTATTTT. Protein product: CASSSGRAGGDTQYF. Using reference TRBV11-3 and TRBJ2-3 for the parts outside the CDR3, the full variable domain is EAGVVQSPRYKIIEKKQPVAFWCNPISGHNTLYWYLQNLGQGPELLIRYENEEAVDDSQLPKDRFSAERLKGVDSTLKIQPAELGDSAVYLCASSSGRAGGDTQYFGPGTRLTVL.

The gene calls are TRBV28 and TRBJ2-1; tentative D call: TRBD1 (6 bases). Per germline, CDR1 MDHEN and CDR2 SYDVKM. The V and J ends lost 6 bases and 2 bases respectively, with 20 bases between them. The CDR3 totals 17 residues. DNA of the CDR3: TGTGCCAGCAGCCGGTGGGCAGGGGATCGACCCTACAATGAGCAGTTCTTC. Translating gives CASSRWAGDRPYNEQFF.

The chain recombines TRBV7-9 with TRBJ1-2, with D perhaps TRBD1 (6 bases). Trimming shortened V by 6 bases and J by 7 bases, and 18 bases separated the two germline ends. Germline values: CDR1 SEHNR, CDR2 FQNEAQ (reference sequence). The CDR3 sequence is 14 residues long. CDR3 bases: TGTGCCAGCAGTCGGGATCAGGGGCACGGTGGCTACACCTTC. This translates into CASSRDQGHGGYTF.

V is TRBV5-1 and J is TRBJ1-2, with TRBD1 as a possible D gene (6 bases). Deletions cut 4 bases from V and 4 bases from J, with 11 bases between. This CDR3 has 13 amino acids. Germline V gene lookup returns CDR1 SGHRS and CDR2 YFSETQ. This chain's CDR3 is CASSADSLYGYTF. The CDR3 nucleotides read TGCGCCAGCAGCGCGGACAGCCTCTATGGCTACACCTTC.

The chain joins TRBV6-5 to TRBJ1-3; D is ambiguous. V lost 8 bases and J lost 0, with 5 bases in between. CDR1 is MNHEY and CDR2 is SVGAGI in the germline V gene. The CDR3 consists of 12 residues. CDR3 coding DNA: TGTGCCAGCGGGAGCTCTGGAAACACCATATATTTT. Amino acid sequence: CASGSSGNTIYF.

The V gene is TRBV19, the J gene TRBJ2-3, with D unresolved. The V gene's germline CDR1 is LNHDA and CDR2 SQIVND (reference sequence). Trimming removed 5 bases from V and 1 base from J, with 10 bases in between. The CDR3 sequence is 14 residues long. The DNA for the CDR3 is TGTGCCAGTAGTCCCCTTGTGGGCACAGATACGCAGTATTTT. As protein: CASSPLVGTDTQYF.

The CDR3 protein is CASRPPGGDTQYF. In DNA form, the CDR3 reads TGTGCCAGCAGACCCCCGGGGGGTGATACGCAGTATTTT. V usage is TRBV5-4 and J usage is TRBJ2-3; 7 bases align to TRBD2. The CDR3 covers 13 residues. Germline assignment: CDR1 SGHNT and CDR2 YYREEE (reference sequence). Losses at the gene ends were 5 bases for V and 6 bases for J; bases not matched to a gene: 6.

The table lists this clone with a count of one. This rearrangement joins TRBV6-5 to TRBJ2-2; 7 bases line up with TRBD1. Germline loops: CDR1 MNHEY, CDR2 SVGAGI. The length of the CDR3 is 15 residues. Trimming took 6 bases from V and 0 from J; bases not matched to a gene: 4. CDR3: CASREQGPNTGELFF. The CDR3 region has the DNA TGTGCCAGCAGGGAACAGGGGCCGAACACCGGGGAGCTGTTTTTT.

This chain joins TRBV5-8 and TRBJ2-7, with TRBD2 matching 7 bases. Germline-derived CDR1 and CDR2 are SGHTS and YDEGEE. J was trimmed by 2 bases and V by 5 bases; bases with no gene match: 13. CDR3 size: 16 residues. The CDR3 DNA reads as TGTGCCAGCAGACAACGGGGGGTTAGCGTCCCCTACGAGCAGTACTTC. Translated: CASRQRGVSVPYEQYF.

V is TRBV7-2 and J is TRBJ1-1, with D unresolved. The germline CDR1 and CDR2 sequences are SGHTA and FQGNSA. The CDR3 contains 14 residues. The V gene lost 4 bases and the J gene lost 5 bases, with 14 bases spanning the gap. The CDR3 nucleotides read TGTGCCAGCAGCTCCCGGGCTGGGGTTACTGAAGCTTTCTTT. As protein: CASSSRAGVTEAFF.

This sequence joins TRBV30 and TRBJ2-1, with D tentatively TRBD1 (6 bases). The CDR3 consists of 15 residues. CDR1 is GTSNPN and CDR2 is SVGIG in the germline V gene (reference sequence). V was shortened by 0 bases and J by 4 bases, with 13 bases between the two germline ends. The CDR3 spells CAWSVRGHLYNEQFF. Written as DNA, the CDR3 is TGTGCCTGGAGTGTTCGGGGACATCTTTACAATGAGCAGTTCTTC. Drawing the rest from reference TRBV30 and TRBJ2-1, the complete variable domain is SQTIHQWPATLVQPVGSPLSLECTVEGTSNPNLYWYRQAAGRGLQLLFYSVGIGQISSEVPQNLSASRPQDRQFILSSKKLLLSDSGFYLCAWSVRGHLYNEQFFGPGTRLTVL.

The rearrangement joins TRBV6-5 to TRBJ2-3, with D unresolved. This CDR3 has 16 residues. Germline V gives CDR1 MNHEY, CDR2 SVGAGI. Trimming pared 2 bases from V and 6 bases from J, leaving 18 bases between. Here the CDR3 reads CASSYRAAATWDTQYF. CDR3 sequence (DNA): TGTGCCAGCAGTTACCGGGCGGCGGCTACTTGGGATACGCAGTATTTT.

CDR3 residues: CASSMGGLGSLYEQYF. DNA of the CDR3: TGTGCCAGTAGTATGGGGGGTCTAGGTTCCCTCTACGAGCAGTACTTC. The chain is built from TRBV19 and TRBJ2-7; perhaps TRBD2 as D (6 bases). Germline V gene data show CDR1 as LNHDA and CDR2 as SQIVND (reference sequence). This CDR3 has 16 amino acids. The V end lost 3 bases, the J end lost 3 bases, and 18 bases lay between the germline ends.

The sample holds one count of this clone. The chain combines TRBV4-1 with TRBJ1-5; D is perhaps TRBD1 (6 bases). CDR3 length: 14 residues. Germline CDR1 reads MGHRA; CDR2 reads YSYEKL. V was shortened by 5 bases and J by 4 bases, with 12 bases between the two germline ends. CDR3 residues: CASSKDSRNQPQHF. The CDR3 nucleotides are TGCGCCAGCAGCAAGGACAGCCGGAATCAGCCCCAGCATTTT.

The chain has TRBV5-6 and TRBJ1-1, with D possibly being TRBD1 (5 bases). The CDR3 sequence is 15 residues long. Germline loops: CDR1 SGHDT, CDR2 YYEEEE. Trimming took 4 bases from V and 5 from J, leaving 18 bases between them. The CDR3: CASSRGQGGSTEAFF. For the CDR3, the DNA is TGTGCCAGCAGCAGGGGCCAGGGTGGTAGTACTGAAGCTTTCTTT.

This chain links TRBV7-2 with TRBJ2-7; D not resolved. The CDR3 runs to 13 residues. CDR1 is SGHTA and CDR2 is FQGNSA in the germline V gene. Trimming took 1 base from V and 1 from J, leaving 5 bases between them. CDR3 protein: CASSLVVSYEQYF. Here the CDR3 DNA reads TGTGCCAGCAGCTTAGTCGTGTCCTACGAGCAGTACTTC.